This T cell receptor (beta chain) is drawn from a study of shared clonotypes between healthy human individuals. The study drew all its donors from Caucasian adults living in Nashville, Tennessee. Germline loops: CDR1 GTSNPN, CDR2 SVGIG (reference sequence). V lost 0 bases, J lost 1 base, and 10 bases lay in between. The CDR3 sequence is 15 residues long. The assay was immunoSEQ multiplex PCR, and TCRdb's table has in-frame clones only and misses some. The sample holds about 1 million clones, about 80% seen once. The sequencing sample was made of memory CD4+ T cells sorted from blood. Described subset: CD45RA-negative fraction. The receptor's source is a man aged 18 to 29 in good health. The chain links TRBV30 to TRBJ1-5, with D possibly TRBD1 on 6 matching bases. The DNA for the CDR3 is TGTGCCTGGAGTGTAAGGGGGGCAAGCAATCAGCCCCAGCATTTT. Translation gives CAWSVRGASNQPQHF.